A single sample is the source of the 10 T cell receptor beta chains below, sequenced in a study of blood T cell repertoires in COVID-19. TCRdb's table, derived via immunoSEQ multiplex PCR, lists solely in-frame clones and lacks some. Among 95,000 to 150,000 clones listed, just over 85% were seen once. Specimen: peripheral blood. Receptors originate from a woman aged 50 to 60 with active or convalescent COVID-19.

The V call is TRBV10-3, the J call TRBJ2-2; D is undetermined. This CDR3 has 12 residues. The V and J ends lost 10 bases and 4 bases respectively, with 10 bases between them. Germline V gene lookup returns CDR1 ENHRY and CDR2 SYGVKD. CDR3 loop: CASRLRTGELFF. The CDR3 DNA follows: TGTGCCAGTAGACTGCGCACCGGGGAGCTGTTTTTT.

The rearrangement joins TRBV27 to TRBJ2-1; D remains unclear. The CDR3 has 13 amino acids. V gave up 3 bases and J gave up 6 bases, with 9 bases separating them. CDR1 and CDR2 from the germline V gene are MNHEY and SMNVEV (reference sequence). DNA for the CDR3: TGTGCCAGCAGTTTCCGAGAGTTCAATGAGCAGTTCTTC. It yields the protein CASSFREFNEQFF.

V and J are TRBV28 and TRBJ1-2; D remains unclear. V shed 3 bases and J shed 6 bases, with 14 bases lying between them. Per the germline V gene, CDR1 is MDHEN and CDR2 is SYDVKM. The CDR3 runs 14 residues. CDR3 nucleotides: TGTGCCAGCAGTTTGATACAGTCCGCTCATGGCTACACCTTC. Translated: CASSLIQSAHGYTF.

This clone appeared a few times. The chain carries TRBV9 and TRBJ2-7; 10 nucleotides match TRBD2. The germline CDR1 and CDR2 sequences are SGDLS and YYNGEE. The CDR3 covers 15 residues. J lost 0 bases, V lost 7 bases, and 7 bases had no gene match. In DNA, the CDR3 is TGTGCCAGCTCGCCTAGCGGGAGCCTCTCCTACGAGCAGTACTTC. Translating gives CASSPSGSLSYEQYF.

The rearrangement uses TRBV6-1 and TRBJ2-6; D is uncertain. The germline V gene has CDR1 MNHNS and CDR2 SASEGT. CDR3 size: 16 residues. V was clipped by 4 bases and J by 0 bases, with 10 bases between them. CDR3 DNA sequence: TGTGCCAGCAGTGTAAGATACAGCTCTGGGGCCAACGTCCTGACTTTC. Translated, it gives CASSVRYSSGANVLTF.

The chain couples TRBV4-2 to TRBJ2-1, with 8 bases fitting TRBD2. The CDR3 has 15 amino acids. CDR1 is LGHNA, CDR2 YNFKEQ, per germline. The J segment lost 9 bases and the V segment lost 2 bases, leaving 9 bases of the junction unmatched. CDR3 coding DNA: TGTGCCAGCAGCCAAACTAGCGGCTATCTATCTGAGCAGTTCTTC. Encoded protein: CASSQTSGYLSEQFF.

This chain connects TRBV7-2 to TRBJ1-5, with unresolved D. CDR3 length equals 15 residues. Trimming pared 1 base from V and 2 bases from J, leaving 9 bases between. CDR1 is SGHTA and CDR2 is FQGNSA in the germline V gene. In DNA, the CDR3 is TGTGCCAGCAGCTTAGTGGCCTTTGGCAATCAGCCCCAGCATTTT. Encoded protein: CASSLVAFGNQPQHF.

The chain employs TRBV18 and TRBJ2-7; 10 nucleotides agree with TRBD2. Unmatched junction bases numbered 9, after V lost 2 bases and J lost 5 bases. This CDR3 comprises 16 residues. Germline V lookup: CDR1 KGHSH, CDR2 LQKENI. This CDR3 reads CASSPVVSGRGDEQYF. CDR3 nucleotide sequence: TGTGCCAGCTCACCAGTTGTCAGCGGGAGGGGCGACGAGCAGTACTTC.

V usage is TRBV7-2 and J usage is TRBJ2-2; perhaps TRBD1 as D (6 bases). Trimming took off 5 bases at V and 1 base at J, with 11 bases between the two ends. Germline CDR1 SGHTA, CDR2 FQGNSA. The CDR3 has 15 residues. The CDR3 here is CASSLGQWNTGELFF. The CDR3 DNA is TGTGCCAGCAGCCTTGGACAGTGGAACACCGGGGAGCTGTTTTTT.

The chain recombines TRBV7-2 with TRBJ2-3; the D is unclear. Trimming stripped 0 bases from V and 4 bases from J, with 8 bases between. The germline V gene encodes CDR1 SGHTA and CDR2 FQGNSA. The CDR3 length is 14 residues. For the CDR3, the DNA is TGTGCCAGCAGCTTAGCGGTAGTAGCAGATACGCAGTATTTT. Translating gives CASSLAVVADTQYF. Supplemented by reference TRBV7-2 and TRBJ2-3, the full variable domain reads GAGVSQSPSNKVTEKGKDVELRCDPISGHTALYWYRQSLGQGLEFLIYFQGNSAPDKSGLPSDRFSAERTGGSVSTLTIQRTQQEDSAVYLCASSLAVVADTQYFGPGTRLTVL.